This TCR beta chain comes out of a study of CD8 T cells in ankylosing spondylitis. Trimming left V 0 bases short and J 8 bases short, with 8 bases between. Germline V CDR1 and CDR2: LNHNV, YYDKDF (reference sequence). The CDR3 has 13 amino acids. The TCR beta libraries were generated through quantitative 5'-RACE incorporating molecular barcodes. TCRdb ran MiXCR on the 5' RACE reads and lists one entry per CDR3 protein. Here the sample spans fewer than 250,000 distinct CDR3 sequences, roughly 32% being singletons. The chain couples TRBV15 to TRBJ2-1, with D perhaps matching TRBD2 (5 bases). The sequence came from a male donor with ankylosing spondylitis or in good health (not recorded which). The sample consisted of blood, either unsorted or a sorted T cell fraction (not recorded which). Here the CDR3 reads CATSRDREDEQFF. CDR3 nucleotide sequence: TGTGCCACCAGCAGAGATCGGGAAGATGAGCAGTTCTTC.